The 20 T cell receptor beta chains listed next were all sequenced from one sample in a study of T cells in Graves' hyperthyroidism and ophthalmopathy. The investigators amplified TCR beta CDR3 regions from RNA transcripts. Carried out on the TCR CDR3, a first-round RT-PCR used the HTBI primer set. TCRdb reprocessed the multiplex PCR reads with MiXCR, giving one entry per CDR3 protein. The repertoire includes about 540,000 distinct CDR3 sequences, approximately 44% of them detected once, and about 7.8% sits in the top ten. The sequencing sample was made of peripheral blood or thyroid tissue (not recorded which). The source is a woman in her late teens or twenties with Graves' hyperthyroidism.

This rearrangement joins TRBV7-9 to TRBJ1-2; D might be TRBD1 (5 bases). This CDR3 is built from 15 residues. Germline CDR1 and CDR2: SEHNR and FQNEAQ (reference sequence). The V end was cut by 6 bases, the J end by 4 bases, with 18 bases between. CDR3 in amino acids: CASSCRLAGGYGYTF. The CDR3 DNA follows: TGTGCCAGCAGTTGTAGGCTAGCGGGGGGCTATGGCTACACCTTC.

Of note for this clonotype: One base away lies a much larger clone, so this may be a sequencing read error. The CDR3 sequence: CASSLVSWGERYF. The CDR3 DNA is TGTGCCAGCAGCTTAGTATCCTGGGGCGAGCGGTACTTC. V and J are TRBV7-2 and TRBJ2-7; possible D gene TRBD1, 5 bases. From germline, CDR1 is SGHTA and CDR2 FQGNSA. This CDR3 comprises 13 residues.

V and J are TRBV20-1 and TRBJ1-4; D not resolved. V was clipped by 3 bases and J by 6 bases, with 17 bases between them. CDR3 size: 15 residues. Germline V gene lookup returns CDR1 DFQATT and CDR2 SNEGSKA (reference sequence). CDR3: CSARGEGDKDEKLFF. The CDR3 coding sequence is TGCAGTGCTAGGGGCGAAGGAGACAAGGATGAAAAACTGTTTTTT.

This clonotype was detected ten times or more. This chain uses TRBV18 with TRBJ2-7; TRBD2 agrees at 10 bases. The length of the CDR3 is 15 residues. V shed 4 bases and J 2 bases; nucleotides not matched to a gene: 5. Germline V gene sequence: CDR1 KGHSH, CDR2 LQKENI. CDR3 region: CASSRGTSAPYEQYF. For the CDR3, the DNA is TGTGCCAGCTCACGAGGGACTAGCGCACCCTACGAGCAGTACTTC.

This clonotype was seen ten or more times. The chain uses TRBV5-1 and TRBJ1-5; no reliable D call. The ends were cut back, 5 bases at V and 5 bases at J, with 11 bases in the middle. The CDR3 consists of 13 residues. Germline CDR1 reads SGHRS; CDR2 reads YFSETQ. The CDR3 bases are TGCGCCAGCAGTGAAGAGGGATATCAGCCCCAGCATTTT. It yields the protein CASSEEGYQPQHF.

This clonotype was seen ten or more times. The chain joins TRBV12-3 or TRBV12-4 to TRBJ2-5; D might be TRBD1 (5 bases). The length of the CDR3 is 14 residues. Trimming took 6 bases from V and 2 from J, leaving 13 bases between them. Here the CDR3 reads CASRAGLGQETQYF. The CDR3 DNA sequence: TGTGCCAGCAGGGCAGGGCTGGGGCAAGAGACCCAGTACTTC.

The chain has TRBV12-3 or TRBV12-4 and TRBJ1-1; weak D call: TRBD1 (6 bases). The CDR3 spans 14 residues. The V gene lost 4 bases and the J gene lost 7 bases, with 16 bases spanning the gap. CDR3 protein: CASSSLGGRDEAFF. The CDR3 DNA reads as TGTGCCAGCAGTTCCCTCGGGGGGCGCGATGAAGCTTTCTTT.

This clonotype has a count of ten or more. The chain carries TRBV12-3 or TRBV12-4 and TRBJ1-2; D is unresolved. Trimming removed 4 bases from V and 5 bases from J, with 11 bases in between. The CDR3 loop spans 13 amino acids. For the CDR3, the DNA is TGTGCCAGCAGTTCCTTAGGGTCGTATGGCTACACCTTC. Translated, it gives CASSSLGSYGYTF.

With respect to this clonotype: A much larger clone differs from this one at a single base, so this may be a read error. The chain recombines TRBV7-3 with TRBJ2-7, with D perhaps TRBD2 (5 bases). Germline V gene lookup returns CDR1 SGHTA and CDR2 FQGTGA. The length of the CDR3 is 15 residues. The CDR3 protein is CTSSGGETPSYGQYF. In DNA, the CDR3 is TGTACCAGCAGCGGCGGTGAGACTCCCTCCTACGGGCAGTACTTC.

This rearrangement joins TRBV29-1 to TRBJ2-6; TRBD1 agrees at 7 bases. The CDR3 consists of 15 residues. Trimming at V came to 3 bases and at J to 2 bases, leaving 4 bases not matched to a gene. Germline CDR1 and CDR2: SQVTM and ANQGSEA. CDR3 nucleotides: TGCAGCGTTGAGGACAGGAACACTGGGGCCAACGTCCTGACTTTC. Translation: CSVEDRNTGANVLTF.

Ten or more counts support this clonotype. The chain couples TRBV29-1 to TRBJ2-7; tentatively, D is TRBD1 (5 bases). Trimming removed 7 bases at V and 0 bases at J, with 13 bases between. The CDR3 length is 13 residues. CDR1 and CDR2 from the germline V gene are SQVTM and ANQGSEA. The CDR3 reads CSAVPQGSYEQYF. The CDR3 nucleotides read TGCAGCGCCGTTCCGCAGGGCTCCTACGAGCAGTACTTC.

This clonotype was counted at least ten times. The chain is built from TRBV4-1 and TRBJ1-4; D perhaps matches TRBD1 (5 bases). The CDR3 spans 15 residues. Germline V gene lookup returns CDR1 MGHRA and CDR2 YSYEKL. Trimming took 0 bases from V and 8 from J, leaving 13 bases between them. This CDR3 is CASSQEGRAVEKLFF. The CDR3 coding sequence is TGCGCCAGCAGCCAAGAGGGCAGGGCCGTGGAAAAACTGTTTTTT.

This clonotype was observed a few times. This chain joins TRBV3-1 and TRBJ2-2, with D possibly TRBD2 on 5 matching bases. From germline, CDR1 is LGHDT and CDR2 YNNKEL (reference sequence). Trimming shortened V by 2 bases and J by 2 bases, and 15 bases separated the two germline ends. The CDR3 is 17 residues long. The CDR3 nucleotides are TGTGCCAGCAGCCAATTGGGGAGCCAGTATAACACCGGGGAGCTGTTTTTT. It yields the protein CASSQLGSQYNTGELFF.

This clonotype was recorded at least ten times. V and J are TRBV29-1 and TRBJ1-4; TRBD1 matches at 7 bases. CDR1 and CDR2 from the germline V gene are SQVTM and ANQGSEA. With V trimmed by 0 bases and J by 7 bases, 5 bases remained unmatched. This CDR3 has 14 amino acids. The CDR3 DNA reads as TGCAGCGTTGAAGATGGACGGGACAGTGAAAAACTGTTTTTT. It encodes CSVEDGRDSEKLFF.

Remarks on this clonotype: One end of the junction varies from germline; a read error may be responsible. The V call is TRBV25-1, the J call TRBJ1-1; TRBD1 is a possible D gene (6 bases). This CDR3 has 10 amino acids. CDR1 is MGHDK, CDR2 SYGVNS, per germline. CDR3 nucleotides: TGTGCCAGCGTTGAACCCGGGACACTCTTT. It specifies CASVEPGTLF.

This clonotype was counted ten times or more. The rearrangement joins TRBV20-1 to TRBJ2-5; TRBD1 is a possible D gene (6 bases). CDR1 is DFQATT, CDR2 SNEGSKA, per germline (reference sequence). The CDR3 contains 15 residues. V lost 5 bases, J lost 2 bases, and 18 bases lay in between. As DNA, the CDR3 is TGCAGTGCTCGTATTATCGGACAGCAGCAAGAGACCCAGTACTTC. The encoded protein is CSARIIGQQQETQYF.

This chain connects TRBV7-2 to TRBJ2-6, with 14 bases lining up with TRBD2. There are 17 residues in the CDR3. Germline V gene data show CDR1 as SGHTA and CDR2 as FQGNSA. V was clipped by 5 bases and J by 3 bases; unmatched bases: 3. CDR3 nucleotides: TGTGCCAGCAGCCCGGGACTAGCGGGAGATGGGGCCAACGTCCTGACTTTC. Translating it yields CASSPGLAGDGANVLTF.

The chain uses TRBV7-2 and TRBJ1-6; D is undetermined. With 5 bases removed from V and 4 bases from J, the gap between germline ends came to 9 bases. The germline CDR1 and CDR2 sequences are SGHTA and FQGNSA. The CDR3 has 14 residues. As DNA, the CDR3 is TGTGCCAGCAGCAGCGCGGGATATAATTCACCCCTCCACTTT. It encodes CASSSAGYNSPLHF.

The chain is built from TRBV7-3 and TRBJ2-7; D gene unclear. CDR3 length: 14 amino acids. Trimming shortened V by 1 base and J by 7 bases, and 14 bases separated the two germline ends. The germline V gene encodes CDR1 SGHTA and CDR2 FQGTGA. This CDR3 is CASSLSPTVREQYF. The DNA for the CDR3 is TGTGCCAGCAGCTTAAGTCCGACCGTTCGGGAGCAGTACTTC.

The V and J genes are TRBV10-3 and TRBJ2-5; 9 nucleotides line up with TRBD1. The germline V gene has CDR1 ENHRY and CDR2 SYGVKD. The CDR3 covers 11 residues. The CDR3 reads CADRGGETQYF. DNA for the CDR3: TGTGCAGACAGGGGGGGCGAGACCCAGTACTTC.